The entry below describes one T cell receptor (beta chain). Its antigen is as yet unknown. Naive CD8 populations comprised CD45RO-negative cells positively selected for CCR7, excluding terminally differentiated effector memory CD45RA+ cells. The data derive from a study of shared clonotypes between healthy human individuals. Study-wide findings and caveats: Estimated richness was generally greater in naive than memory subsets.

The CDR3 spans 16 residues. V was trimmed by 3 bases and J by 1 base, leaving 15 bases between them. Germline V lookup: CDR1 MNHNS, CDR2 SASEGT. Sequencing was performed with immunoSEQ multiplex PCR; in TCRdb, only in-frame clones are kept and a portion is missing. Of 2 million or so clones listed, about 95% are singletons. The specimen sequenced was naive CD8+ T cells sorted from blood. The chain carries TRBV6-1 and TRBJ1-1; D is ambiguous. The receptor was derived from a young man in good health. Here the CDR3 DNA reads TGTGCCAGCAGTGAGAATTCGGGGTGGGGGAACACTGAAGCTTTCTTT. Encoded protein: CASSENSGWGNTEAFF.